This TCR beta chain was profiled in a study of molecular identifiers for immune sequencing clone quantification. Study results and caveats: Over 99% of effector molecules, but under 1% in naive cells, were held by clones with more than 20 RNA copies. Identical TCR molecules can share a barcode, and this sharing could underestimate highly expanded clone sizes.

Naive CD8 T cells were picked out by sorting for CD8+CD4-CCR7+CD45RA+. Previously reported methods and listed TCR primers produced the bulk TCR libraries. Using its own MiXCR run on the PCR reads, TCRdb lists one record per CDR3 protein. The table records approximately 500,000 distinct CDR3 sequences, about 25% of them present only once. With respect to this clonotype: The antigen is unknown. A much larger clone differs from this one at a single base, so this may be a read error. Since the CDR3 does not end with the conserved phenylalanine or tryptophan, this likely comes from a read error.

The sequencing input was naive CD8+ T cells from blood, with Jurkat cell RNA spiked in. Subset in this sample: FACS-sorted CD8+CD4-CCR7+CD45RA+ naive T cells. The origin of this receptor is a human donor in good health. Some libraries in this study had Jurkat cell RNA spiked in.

In DNA form, the CDR3 reads TGCGCCAGCAGCCAAGATTCCGTAATCTCCTACGAGCAGTACCTC. Translated: CASSQDSVISYEQYL. J is TRBJ2-7 and V is TRBV4-3, with unresolved D. CDR3 size: 15 residues. In germline, CDR1 is LGHNA, CDR2 YSLEER. V was trimmed by 0 bases and J by 0 bases, leaving 9 bases between them.